The present T cell receptor beta chain was sequenced within a study of CD8+ T cells in alopecia areata. Study in general: In an open-label trial, patients got 5 to 10 mg tofacitinib twice daily. Tofacitinib ran 6 to 18 months, followed by 6 months off drug.

Following extraction, RNA underwent reverse transcription to cDNA, which served as the sequencing template. The method was immunoSEQ multiplex PCR; TCRdb's version includes in-frame clones alone and lacks a portion of them. This sample carries around 140,000 clones, 45% to 50% of them seen once, and the ten largest clones take 18%. This clone was seen a handful of times. With V trimmed by 3 bases and J by 4 bases, 6 bases remained unmatched. The germline CDR1 and CDR2 sequences are SQVTM and ANQGSEA. This CDR3 spans 15 amino acids. Lesional scalp tissue (obtained by punch biopsy) and peripheral blood were collected from alopecia areata patients. Sorting of PBMCs yielded the CD4+ and CD8+ T cells.

The starting material was CD8+ T cells sorted from blood, obtained at week 0. This chain uses TRBV29-1 with TRBJ1-2; 12 nucleotides align to TRBD1. This TCR was recovered from a human donor with alopecia areata. Written as DNA, the CDR3 is TGCAGCGTTGATCGAGGGACAGGGGGCTTCTATGGCTACACCTTC. It is translated as CSVDRGTGGFYGYTF.